The 4 T cell receptor beta chains listed next were all sequenced from one sample in a study of monozygotic twins with inflammatory bowel disease. Using the 5' RACE reads, TCRdb records one entry per CDR3 protein without DNA. The specimen's table records 400,000 or so distinct CDR3 sequences. What was sequenced was blood. All receptors come from a human donor with ulcerative colitis or Crohn's disease, or a healthy co-twin of an affected twin (not recorded which).

V and J are TRBV7-2 and TRBJ1-2. The CDR3 length is 15 residues. CDR1 SGHTA and CDR2 FQGNSA come from the germline V gene. The CDR3 here is CASSLLIERTNGYTF.

This chain joins TRBV14 and TRBJ2-7; with no DNA, the TCRdb D assignment of TRBD2 cannot be verified. The CDR3 totals 18 residues. Germline CDR1 is SGHDN and CDR2 is FVKESK. This CDR3 reads CASSRKVGGGGGISEQYF. The whole variable domain, filled in from reference TRBV14 and TRBJ2-7, reads EAGVTQFPSHSVIEKGQTVTLRCDPISGHDNLYWYRRVMGKEIKFLLHFVKESKQDESGMPNNRFLAERTGGTYSTLKVQPAELEDSGVYFCASSRKVGGGGGISEQYFGPGTRLTVT.

This sequence joins TRBV29-1 and TRBJ2-2; TCRdb calls TRBD2, which cannot be checked without DNA. The CDR3 loop spans 15 amino acids. The germline V gene has CDR1 SQVTM and CDR2 ANQGSEA. The CDR3 protein is CSVEWGPAGGRELFF.

V and J are TRBV7-2 and TRBJ1-1; TCRdb designates TRBD1, a call that cannot be tested without DNA. In germline, CDR1 is SGHTA, CDR2 FQGNSA. CDR3 length: 15 residues. This CDR3 is CASSNPGTGNTEAFF. Combining the CDR3 with reference TRBV7-2 and TRBJ1-1 gives the whole variable domain GAGVSQSPSNKVTEKGKDVELRCDPISGHTALYWYRQSLGQGLEFLIYFQGNSAPDKSGLPSDRFSAERTGGSVSTLTIQRTQQEDSAVYLCASSNPGTGNTEAFFGQGTRLTVV.